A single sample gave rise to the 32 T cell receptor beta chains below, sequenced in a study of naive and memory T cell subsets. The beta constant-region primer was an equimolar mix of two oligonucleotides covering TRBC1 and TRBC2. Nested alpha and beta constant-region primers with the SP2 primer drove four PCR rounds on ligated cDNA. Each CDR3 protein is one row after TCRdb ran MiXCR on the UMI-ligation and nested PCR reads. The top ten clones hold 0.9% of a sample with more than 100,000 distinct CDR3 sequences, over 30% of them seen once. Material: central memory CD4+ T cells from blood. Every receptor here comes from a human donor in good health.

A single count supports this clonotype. DNA of the CDR3: TGTGCCAGCAGTGAAGTGTTAGCGGGAGGTGGGGAGCAGTTCTTC. This gives the protein CASSEVLAGGGEQFF. The rearrangement uses TRBV2 and TRBJ2-1; 10 bases are shared with TRBD2. V shed 1 base and J 10 bases; nucleotides not matched to a gene: 7. CDR1 SNHLY and CDR2 FYNNEI come from the germline V gene. There are 15 residues in the CDR3.

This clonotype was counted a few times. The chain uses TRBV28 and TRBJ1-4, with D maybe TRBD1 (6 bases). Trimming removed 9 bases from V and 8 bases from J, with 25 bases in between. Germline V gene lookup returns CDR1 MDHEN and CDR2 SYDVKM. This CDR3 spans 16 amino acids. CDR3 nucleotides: TGTGCCAGGCACCATAATGGGGGGCCCCCAACGGAAAAACTGTTTTTT. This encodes CARHHNGGPPTEKLFF. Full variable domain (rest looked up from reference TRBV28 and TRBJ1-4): DVKVTQSSRYLVKRTGEKVFLECVQDMDHENMFWYRQDPGLGLRLIYFSYDVKMKEKGDIPEGYSVSREKKERFSLILESASTNQTSMYLCARHHNGGPPTEKLFFGSGTQLSVL.

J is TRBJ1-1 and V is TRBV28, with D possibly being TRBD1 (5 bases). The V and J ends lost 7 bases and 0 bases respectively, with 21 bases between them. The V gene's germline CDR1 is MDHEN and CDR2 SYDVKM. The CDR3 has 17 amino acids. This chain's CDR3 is CASNRNGATLMNTEAFF. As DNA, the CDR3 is TGTGCCAGCAACCGTAACGGGGCGACGCTTATGAACACTGAAGCTTTCTTT.

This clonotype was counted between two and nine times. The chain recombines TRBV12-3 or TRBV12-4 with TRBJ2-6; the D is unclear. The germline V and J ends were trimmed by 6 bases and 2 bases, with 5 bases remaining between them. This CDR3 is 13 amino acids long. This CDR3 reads CASSETGANVLTF. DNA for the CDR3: TGTGCCAGCAGCGAGACTGGGGCCAACGTCCTGACTTTC.

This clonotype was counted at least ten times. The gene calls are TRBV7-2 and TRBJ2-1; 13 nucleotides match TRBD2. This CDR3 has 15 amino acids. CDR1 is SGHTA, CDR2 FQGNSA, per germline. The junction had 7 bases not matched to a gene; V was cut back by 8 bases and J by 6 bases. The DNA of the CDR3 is TGTGCCAGCCCCCTAACTAGCGGGAGGGGCAATGAGCAGTTCTTC. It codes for CASPLTSGRGNEQFF.

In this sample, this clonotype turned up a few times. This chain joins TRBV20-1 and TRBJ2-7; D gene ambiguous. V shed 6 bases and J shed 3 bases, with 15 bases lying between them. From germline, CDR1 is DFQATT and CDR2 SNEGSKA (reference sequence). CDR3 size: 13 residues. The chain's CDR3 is CSAKAPTHYEQYF. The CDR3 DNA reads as TGCAGTGCCAAGGCCCCCACCCACTACGAGCAGTACTTC.

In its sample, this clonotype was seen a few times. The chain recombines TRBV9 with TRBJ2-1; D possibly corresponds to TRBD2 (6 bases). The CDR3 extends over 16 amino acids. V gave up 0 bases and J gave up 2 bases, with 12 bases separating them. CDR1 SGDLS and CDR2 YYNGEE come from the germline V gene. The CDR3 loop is CASSVVSGSPYNEQFF. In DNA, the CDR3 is TGTGCCAGCAGCGTAGTTTCCGGGAGTCCCTACAATGAGCAGTTCTTC.

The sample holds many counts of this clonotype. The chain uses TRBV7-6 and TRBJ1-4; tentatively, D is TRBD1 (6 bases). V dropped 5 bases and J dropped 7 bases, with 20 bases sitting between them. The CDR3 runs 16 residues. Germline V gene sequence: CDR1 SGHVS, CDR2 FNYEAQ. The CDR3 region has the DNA TGTGCCAGCAGCGCCCAGGGGAGCAGGGGAGGTGAAAAACTGTTTTTT. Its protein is CASSAQGSRGGEKLFF. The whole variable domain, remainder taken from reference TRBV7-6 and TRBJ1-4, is GAGVSQSPRYKVTKRGQDVALRCDPISGHVSLYWYRQALGQGPEFLTYFNYEAQQDKSGLPNDRFSAERPEGSISTLTIQRTEQRDSAMYRCASSAQGSRGGEKLFFGSGTQLSVL.

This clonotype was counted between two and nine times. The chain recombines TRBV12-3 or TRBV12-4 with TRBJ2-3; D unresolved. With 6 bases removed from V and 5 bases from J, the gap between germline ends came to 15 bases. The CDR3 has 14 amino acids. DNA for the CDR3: TGTGCCAGCAGCGTAGGACGGAAAAAAGATACGCAGTATTTT. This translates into CASSVGRKKDTQYF.

DNA of the CDR3: TGTGCGATCTCAGCGGGAGTCTCAGATACGCAGTATTTT. The encoded protein is CAISAGVSDTQYF. The chain is built from TRBV12-3 or TRBV12-4 and TRBJ2-3, with 8 bases aligning to TRBD2. CDR3 length: 13 amino acids.

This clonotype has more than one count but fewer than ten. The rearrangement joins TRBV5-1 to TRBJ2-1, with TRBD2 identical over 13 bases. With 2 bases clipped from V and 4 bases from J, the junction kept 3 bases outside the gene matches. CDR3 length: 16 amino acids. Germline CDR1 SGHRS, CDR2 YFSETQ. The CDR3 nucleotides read TGCGCCAGCAGCTTCGTGACTAGCGGGGGGTACAATGAGCAGTTCTTC. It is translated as CASSFVTSGGYNEQFF. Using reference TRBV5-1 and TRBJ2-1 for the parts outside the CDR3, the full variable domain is KAGVTQTPRYLIKTRGQQVTLSCSPISGHRSVSWYQQTPGQGLQFLFEYFSETQRNKGNFPGRFSGRQFSNSRSEMNVSTLELGDSALYLCASSFVTSGGYNEQFFGPGTRLTVL.

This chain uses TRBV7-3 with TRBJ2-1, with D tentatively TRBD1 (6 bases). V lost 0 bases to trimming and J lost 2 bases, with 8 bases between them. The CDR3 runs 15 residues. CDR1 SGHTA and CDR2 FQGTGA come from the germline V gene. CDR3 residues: CASSLTQGAYNEQFF. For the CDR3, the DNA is TGTGCCAGCAGCTTAACACAGGGAGCCTACAATGAGCAGTTCTTC.

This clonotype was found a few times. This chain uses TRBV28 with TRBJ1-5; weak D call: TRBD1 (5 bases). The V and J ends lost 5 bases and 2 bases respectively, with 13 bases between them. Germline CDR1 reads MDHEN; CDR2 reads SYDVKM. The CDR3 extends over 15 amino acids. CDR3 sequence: CASSLYDSRNQPQHF. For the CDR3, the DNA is TGTGCCAGCAGTCTATACGACAGCCGCAATCAGCCCCAGCATTTT.

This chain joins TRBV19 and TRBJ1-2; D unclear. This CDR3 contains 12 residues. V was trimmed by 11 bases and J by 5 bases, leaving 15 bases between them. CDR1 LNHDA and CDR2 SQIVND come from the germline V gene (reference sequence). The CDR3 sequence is CAVSTSPYGYTF. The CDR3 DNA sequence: TGTGCCGTGTCGACTTCCCCTTATGGCTACACCTTC.

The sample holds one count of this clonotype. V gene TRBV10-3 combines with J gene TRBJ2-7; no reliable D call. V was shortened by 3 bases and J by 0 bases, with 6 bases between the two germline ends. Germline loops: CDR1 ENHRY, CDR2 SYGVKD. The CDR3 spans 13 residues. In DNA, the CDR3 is TGTGCCATCAGTGATCACACCTCCTACGAGCAGTACTTC. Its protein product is CAISDHTSYEQYF.

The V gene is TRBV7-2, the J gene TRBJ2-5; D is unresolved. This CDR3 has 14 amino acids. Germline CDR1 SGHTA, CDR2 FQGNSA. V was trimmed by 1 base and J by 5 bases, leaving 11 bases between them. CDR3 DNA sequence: TGTGCCAGCAGCTTAGTATCTGGGATGGAGACCCAGTACTTC. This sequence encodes CASSLVSGMETQYF.

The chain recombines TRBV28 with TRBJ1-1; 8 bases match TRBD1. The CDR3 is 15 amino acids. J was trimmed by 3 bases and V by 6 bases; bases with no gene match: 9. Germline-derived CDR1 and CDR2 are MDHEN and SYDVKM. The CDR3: CASRPGGSLYTEAFF. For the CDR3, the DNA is TGTGCCAGCAGGCCAGGGGGCTCGTTATACACTGAAGCTTTCTTT.

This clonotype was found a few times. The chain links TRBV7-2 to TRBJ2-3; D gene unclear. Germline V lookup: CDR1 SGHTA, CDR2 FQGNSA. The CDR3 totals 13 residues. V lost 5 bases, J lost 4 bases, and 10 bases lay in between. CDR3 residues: CASSKGPADTQYF. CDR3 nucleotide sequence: TGTGCCAGCAGCAAGGGCCCTGCAGATACGCAGTATTTT.

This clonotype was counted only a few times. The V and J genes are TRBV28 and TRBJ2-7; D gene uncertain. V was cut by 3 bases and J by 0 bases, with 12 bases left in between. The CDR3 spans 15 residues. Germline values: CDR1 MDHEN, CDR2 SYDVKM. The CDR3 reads CASSFGRRSSYEQYF. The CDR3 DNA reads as TGTGCCAGCAGTTTCGGCAGGCGAAGCTCCTACGAGCAGTACTTC.

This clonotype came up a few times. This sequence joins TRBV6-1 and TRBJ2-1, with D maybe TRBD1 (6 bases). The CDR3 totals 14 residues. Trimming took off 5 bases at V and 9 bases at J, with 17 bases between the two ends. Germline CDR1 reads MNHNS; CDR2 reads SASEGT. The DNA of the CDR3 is TGTGCCAGCAGTATGTTGAGGGGGAGCGGTGAGCAGTTCTTC. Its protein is CASSMLRGSGEQFF.

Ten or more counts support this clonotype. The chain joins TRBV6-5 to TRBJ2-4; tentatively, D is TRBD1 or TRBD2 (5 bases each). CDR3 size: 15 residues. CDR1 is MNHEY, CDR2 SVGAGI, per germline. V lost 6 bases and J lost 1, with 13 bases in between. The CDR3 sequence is CASRESGAAKNIQYF. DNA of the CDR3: TGTGCCAGCAGGGAGTCCGGGGCGGCCAAAAACATTCAGTACTTC.

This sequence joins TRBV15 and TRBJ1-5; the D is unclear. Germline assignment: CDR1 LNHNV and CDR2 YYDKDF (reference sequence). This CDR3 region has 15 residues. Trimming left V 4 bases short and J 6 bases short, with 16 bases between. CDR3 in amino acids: CATSTRPRASQPQHF. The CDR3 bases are TGTGCCACCAGCACTCGTCCCCGCGCTTCTCAGCCCCAGCATTTT.

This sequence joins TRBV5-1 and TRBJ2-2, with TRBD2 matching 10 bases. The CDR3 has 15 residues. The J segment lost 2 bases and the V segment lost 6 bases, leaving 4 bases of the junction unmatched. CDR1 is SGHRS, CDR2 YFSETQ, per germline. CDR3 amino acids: CASTSGSSNTGELFF. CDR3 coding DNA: TGCGCCAGCACTAGCGGGAGTTCTAACACCGGGGAGCTGTTTTTT.

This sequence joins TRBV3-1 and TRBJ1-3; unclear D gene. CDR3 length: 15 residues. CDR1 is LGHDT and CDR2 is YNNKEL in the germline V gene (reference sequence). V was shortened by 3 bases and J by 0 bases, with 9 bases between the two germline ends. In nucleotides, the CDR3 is TGTGCCAGCAGCCATAAACGGGTCTCTGGAAACACCATATATTTT. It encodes CASSHKRVSGNTIYF. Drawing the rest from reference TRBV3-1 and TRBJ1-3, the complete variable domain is DTAVSQTPKYLVTQMGNDKSIKCEQNLGHDTMYWYKQDSKKFLKIMFSYNNKELIINETVPNRFSPKSPDKAHLNLHINSLELGDSAVYFCASSHKRVSGNTIYFGEGSWLTVV.

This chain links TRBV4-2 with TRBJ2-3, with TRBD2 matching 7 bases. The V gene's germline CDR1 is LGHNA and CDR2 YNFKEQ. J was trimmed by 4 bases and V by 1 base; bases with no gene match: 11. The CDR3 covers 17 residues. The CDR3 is CASSQGGGRGGADTQYF. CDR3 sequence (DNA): TGTGCCAGCAGCCAAGGTGGCGGGAGAGGAGGGGCAGATACGCAGTATTTT.

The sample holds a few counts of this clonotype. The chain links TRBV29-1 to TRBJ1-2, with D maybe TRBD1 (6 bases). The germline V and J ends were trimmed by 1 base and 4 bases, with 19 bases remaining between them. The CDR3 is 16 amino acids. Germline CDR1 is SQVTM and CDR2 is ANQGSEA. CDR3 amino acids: CSVEAAGQPGSYGYTF. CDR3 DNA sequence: TGCAGCGTTGAAGCTGCCGGACAGCCGGGGAGCTATGGCTACACCTTC.

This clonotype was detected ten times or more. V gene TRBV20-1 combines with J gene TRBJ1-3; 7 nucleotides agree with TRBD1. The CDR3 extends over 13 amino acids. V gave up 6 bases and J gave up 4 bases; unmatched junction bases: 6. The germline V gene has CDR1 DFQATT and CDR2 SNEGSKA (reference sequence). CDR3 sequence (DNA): TGCAGTGCGTCGGACAGGCGAGGAAACACCATATATTTT. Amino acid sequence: CSASDRRGNTIYF.

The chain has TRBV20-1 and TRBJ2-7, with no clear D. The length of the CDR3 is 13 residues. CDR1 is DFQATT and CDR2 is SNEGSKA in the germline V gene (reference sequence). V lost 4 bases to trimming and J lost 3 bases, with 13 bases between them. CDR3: CSATRQVGYEQYF. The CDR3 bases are TGCAGTGCTACGAGGCAGGTCGGCTACGAGCAGTACTTC.

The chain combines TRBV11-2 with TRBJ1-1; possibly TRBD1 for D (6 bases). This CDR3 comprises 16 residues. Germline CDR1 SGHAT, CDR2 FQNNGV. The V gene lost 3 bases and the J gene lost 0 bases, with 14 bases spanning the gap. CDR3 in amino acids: CASSLPGGRVNTEAFF. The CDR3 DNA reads TGTGCCAGCAGCTTGCCCGGGGGCAGGGTGAACACTGAAGCTTTCTTT.

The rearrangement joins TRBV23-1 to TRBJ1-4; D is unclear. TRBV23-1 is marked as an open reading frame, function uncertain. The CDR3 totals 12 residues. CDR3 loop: CATGQYNEKLFF. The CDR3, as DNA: TGCGCTACCGGCCAGTATAATGAAAAACTGTTTTTT.

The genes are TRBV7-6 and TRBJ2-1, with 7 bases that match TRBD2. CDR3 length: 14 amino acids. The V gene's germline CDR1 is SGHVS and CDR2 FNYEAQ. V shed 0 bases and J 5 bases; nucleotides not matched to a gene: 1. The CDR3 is CASSLALADNEQFF. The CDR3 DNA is TGTGCCAGCAGCTTAGCCCTAGCGGACAATGAGCAGTTCTTC.

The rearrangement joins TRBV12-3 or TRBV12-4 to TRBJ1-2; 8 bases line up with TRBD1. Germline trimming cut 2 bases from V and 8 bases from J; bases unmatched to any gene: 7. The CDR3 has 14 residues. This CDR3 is CASSLRWTGNGYTF. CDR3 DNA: TGTGCCAGCAGTTTACGATGGACAGGGAACGGCTACACCTTC.